The clone carrying this T cell receptor beta chain has just a few counts. The data are from a study of blood T cells in healthy people across ages. For the second PCR, which ran for roughly 6 to 12 cycles, a sample-barcoded 5' primer and a J-beta primer mix were used. MiXCR was run by TCRdb on the 5' RACE reads, yielding one entry per CDR3 protein. The repertoire holds 900,000 to 950,000 distinct CDR3 sequences, with approximately 32% as singletons. Trimming cost V 5 bases and J 3 bases; bases outside gene matches: 5. Germline CDR1 is SGHTA and CDR2 is FQGNSA. The CDR3 extends over 14 amino acids. This sample was shared with a second study, whose subject was T cells of mothers and their children. Per that study: Material was donated by three healthy Caucasian mothers and their six children.

This sequence was found in a woman aged 40 to 50 in good health. The chain carries TRBV7-2 and TRBJ2-7; TRBD1 agrees at 9 bases. The sequencing input was blood. The chain's CDR3 is CASSRDREGYEQYF. The CDR3 bases are TGTGCCAGCAGCCGGGACAGGGAAGGCTACGAGCAGTACTTC. Together with reference TRBV7-2 and TRBJ2-7, the CDR3 gives the full variable domain: GAGVSQSPSNKVTEKGKDVELRCDPISGHTALYWYRQSLGQGLEFLIYFQGNSAPDKSGLPSDRFSAERTGGSVSTLTIQRTQQEDSAVYLCASSRDREGYEQYFGPGTRLTVT.